Below, 5 T cell receptor beta chains from the same sample are listed, as sequenced in a study of technical replicates of blood from four donors. This table comes from immunoSEQ multiplex PCR, and its TCRdb copy is limited to in-frame clones, with some not included. The sample includes 85,000 to 100,000 clones, almost 96% of them seen just once. Specimen: T cells isolated from PBMCs. Receptors were obtained from a human donor in good health.

V gene TRBV5-6 combines with J gene TRBJ2-3; 7 bases fit TRBD2. This CDR3 spans 13 amino acids. The germline V gene encodes CDR1 SGHDT and CDR2 YYEEEE. The V segment lost 5 bases and the J segment 14 bases; nucleotides outside the gene matches: 14. CDR3 region: CASSGRFAGVPYF. In DNA form, the CDR3 reads TGTGCCAGCAGTGGAAGGTTTGCGGGAGTTCCGTATTTT. Variable domain in full (rest from reference TRBV5-6 and TRBJ2-3): DAGVTQSPTHLIKTRGQQVTLRCSPKSGHDTVSWYQQALGQGPQFIFQYYEEEERQRGNFPDRFSGHQFPNYSSELNVNALLLGDSALYLCASSGRFAGVPYFGPGTRLTVL.

The chain recombines TRBV9 with TRBJ1-2, with TRBD1 identical over 7 bases. V shed 0 bases, J shed 4 bases, and the junction held 9 bases outside the gene matches. Germline loops: CDR1 SGDLS, CDR2 YYNGEE. This CDR3 contains 16 residues. CDR3 sequence (DNA): TGTGCCAGCAGCGTAGCTGGGACAGCACCCTTCTATGGCTACACCTTC. Translated, it gives CASSVAGTAPFYGYTF.

The chain employs TRBV27 and TRBJ2-2; 9 nucleotides agree with TRBD2. CDR3 length: 13 amino acids. The J segment lost 5 bases and the V segment lost 5 bases, leaving 0 bases of the junction unmatched. Germline CDR1 and CDR2: MNHEY and SMNVEV (reference sequence). The CDR3: CASSLAGTGELFF. The CDR3 DNA sequence: TGTGCCAGCAGTCTAGCGGGAACCGGGGAGCTGTTTTTT.

CDR3 DNA: TGTGCCAGCAGTCCTCTTCCAGGGTTCTCCTACGAGCAGTACTTC. Protein sequence: CASSPLPGFSYEQYF. The rearrangement links TRBV28 to TRBJ2-7, with a tentative D call TRBD1 (5 bases). Trimming took 5 bases from V and 0 from J, leaving 14 bases between them. Germline CDR1 MDHEN, CDR2 SYDVKM. The CDR3 is made up of 15 amino acids.

This rearrangement joins TRBV7-9 to TRBJ2-1, with 8 bases identical to TRBD1. The CDR3 runs 14 residues. CDR1 and CDR2 (germline): SEHNR, FQNEAQ (reference sequence). Trimming cost V 1 base and J 7 bases; bases outside gene matches: 3. CDR3 DNA sequence: TGTGCCAGCAGCTTAGGACAGGGGAGGAATGAGCAGTTCTTC. Translated, it gives CASSLGQGRNEQFF.